This T cell receptor beta chain comes out of a study of T cells in localized non-small cell lung cancer. Data came from immunoSEQ multiplex PCR; TCRdb stores just in-frame clones and leaves some out. This table has 41,000 or so clones, roughly nine tenths appearing once. This clone was observed a single time. The CDR3 loop spans 13 amino acids. The chain has TRBV21-1 and TRBJ1-1. TRBV21-1 is annotated as a pseudogene. Source: peripheral blood, taken before any cancer treatment. The TCR sequence derives from a woman aged 18-49 years with stage III lung adenocarcinoma. Here the CDR3 reads CASSSRENTEAFF. CDR3 coding DNA: TGTGCCAGCAGCAGCCGAGAGAACACTGAAGCTTTCTTT.